This TCR beta chain originates from a study of shared clonotypes between healthy human individuals. Naive CD8 cells lacked CD45RO and underwent positive selection for CCR7, leaving out terminally differentiated effector memory CD45RA+ cells. Investigators spread the genomic DNA of each subset evenly over several immunoSEQ plates. The data were produced by immunoSEQ multiplex PCR, yet TCRdb's version contains in-frame clones alone and is incomplete. The sample gives about 590,000 clones, 95% of which show up once; 0.09% to 0.13% is in the top ten. General study findings and limits: Clonotype sharing among donors was expected to depend on sequencing depth. The represented genetic and exposure-history diversity was limited by the small number of donors.

With respect to this clone: Its antigen remains unknown.

The CDR3 is 18 amino acids. Germline CDR1 reads SGHDN; CDR2 reads FVKESK. Between the trimmed V and J ends, which lost 0 bases and 0 bases, there was a span of 15 bases. V gene TRBV14 combines with J gene TRBJ2-1, with D unclear. Specimen: naive CD8+ T cells sorted from blood. The clonotype originates from a woman aged 25-40 years in good health. CDR3 coding DNA: TGTGCCAGCAGCCAAGATCGAAGGGCCTCAAGCTCCTACAATGAGCAGTTCTTC. Its protein is CASSQDRRASSSYNEQFF. The variable domain in full, completed from reference TRBV14 and TRBJ2-1, reads EAGVTQFPSHSVIEKGQTVTLRCDPISGHDNLYWYRRVMGKEIKFLLHFVKESKQDESGMPNNRFLAERTGGTYSTLKVQPAELEDSGVYFCASSQDRRASSSYNEQFFGPGTRLTVL.